This TCR beta chain was recorded in a study of blood T cell repertoires in COVID-19 (dated by TCRdb to 2018 to 2020). Concerning the study at large: Samples covering the acute and convalescent phases of COVID-19 were provided by collaborators in the United States, Italy and Spain. The samples were drawn from two sources: the first 160 participants of the ongoing ImmuneRACE study, and some 1,300 subjects contributed by 6 global collaborators. A de-identified subject ID, COVID-19 status, age in years and sex were almost always included in the sample metadata. HLA class I and class II types, where available, came from metadata supplied by the sample provider rather than from assay-based typing. The prospective study material was composed of cDNA or gDNA derived from T cells, B-cell-depleted T cells, or PBMCs. The repertoires were released in a freely available public database meant as a resource for research on the immune response to SARS-CoV-2. The dataset comprised deeply sampled blood TCRbeta repertoires from subjects exposed to, actively infected with, or recovered from COVID-19.

Overall study outcomes, separate from this receptor: How much clinical and demographic metadata was included differed by source and by participant, and the metadata was provided uncurated.

Another Seattle source contributed samples from volunteer blood donors who had recovered from COVID-19. Whole blood was collected in K2EDTA tubes by collaborating institutions according to the institutions' own protocols. For TCRbeta analysis, collaborator samples were shipped as frozen whole blood, as isolated PBMCs, or as DNA extracted from either sample type. TCRbeta CDR3 regions were amplified from genomic DNA by means of the immunoSEQ Assay, a bias-controlled multiplex PCR. In the paper's pipeline: The number of nucleated cells in each sample was estimated from the amplification of reference gene primers within the assay. Sequence reads were collapsed and filtered to measure the absolute abundance of every unique TCRbeta CDR3 rearrangement. For each sample, productive Simpson clonality was calculated by taking the square root of Simpson's diversity index across productive rearrangements. In its TCRdb copy, this immuneACCESS table keeps in-frame sequences only and misses some clones. Where compared with another copy, unresolved V genes explain less than half of these, and the others have no known cause. That table supplies the V and J calls and clone size; D and trimming were determined from the DNA. The sample table shows approximately 170,000 clones, and 70% to 90% are seen once. The ten most abundant clones make up approximately 2% of the sample.

Details on this clone: Its antigen specificity is not known. Base qualities are not at hand, and no much larger clone is one base apart.

The sequenced sample was peripheral blood. This sequence was found in a man aged 18 to 30 who had recovered from COVID-19.

The nucleotides are TGTGCCAGCACCCGGGACAGGGTCATCTATGGCTACACCTTC. Translated, it gives CASTRDRVIYGYTF. Recombination linked TRBV28 to TRBJ1-2, with 9 bases aligning to TRBD1. Compared with germline, V lacks 7 bases and J lacks 4 bases; bases without a gene match: 7. The CDR3 numbers 14 residues from cysteine through phenylalanine. Only the CDR3 portion is preserved as DNA: 42 bases, with reading frame beginning at the first base. Reading the germline V gene gives CDR1 MDHEN and CDR2 SYDVKM.